Following are 30 T cell receptor beta chains from one sample sequenced in a study of cytomegalovirus exposure and HLA in healthy donors. The study ran its PCR with 60 Vbeta and 13 Jbeta primers. Assay used: immunoSEQ multiplex PCR; TCRdb lists only in-frame clones, some missing. The table records about 200,000 clones, roughly 83% of them present only once. Specimen: PBMCs. The receptors derive from a girl aged 5-17 years in good health and CMV-seronegative.

The J gene is TRBJ1-1, the V gene TRBV7-2; D is perhaps TRBD1 (5 bases). V was shortened by 4 bases and J by 6 bases, with 12 bases between the two germline ends. Germline V lookup: CDR1 SGHTA, CDR2 FQGNSA. There are 13 residues in the CDR3. The CDR3, as DNA: TGTGCCAGCAGCTGGGGGGTTTCGGCTGAAGCTTTCTTT. This gives the protein CASSWGVSAEAFF. The full variable domain, in which reference TRBV7-2 and TRBJ1-1 provide the parts outside the CDR3, is GAGVSQSPSNKVTEKGKDVELRCDPISGHTALYWYRQSLGQGLEFLIYFQGNSAPDKSGLPSDRFSAERTGGSVSTLTIQRTQQEDSAVYLCASSWGVSAEAFFGQGTRLTVV.

The chain joins TRBV15 to TRBJ1-5; D not resolved. Germline CDR1 and CDR2: LNHNV and YYDKDF (reference sequence). The V end was cut by 0 bases, the J end by 0 bases, with 12 bases between. This CDR3 has 17 residues. The CDR3 DNA sequence: TGTGCCACCAGCAGAGAACACGCAGGCAATAGCAATCAGCCCCAGCATTTT. Protein: CATSREHAGNSNQPQHF.

The CDR3 reads CAAASGSTDTQYF. CDR3 in DNA: TGTGCCGCCGCTTCAGGCTCCACAGATACGCAGTATTTT. This chain joins TRBV10-3 and TRBJ2-3; D is unclear. Trimming shortened V by 11 bases and J by 2 bases, and 14 bases separated the two germline ends. The germline CDR1 and CDR2 sequences are ENHRY and SYGVKD. The CDR3 runs 13 residues.

The chain has TRBV20-1 and TRBJ2-7; TRBD1 aligns across 7 bases. V gave up 5 bases and J gave up 3 bases; unmatched junction bases: 1. Germline V lookup: CDR1 DFQATT, CDR2 SNEGSKA (reference sequence). The CDR3 covers 11 residues. The CDR3 region is CSASGGYEQYF. The CDR3 nucleotides are TGCAGTGCTTCAGGGGGCTACGAGCAGTACTTC.

This clone was observed a handful of times. The chain recombines TRBV19 with TRBJ1-1; D may be TRBD1 (5 bases). The CDR3 has 12 residues. Germline V CDR1 and CDR2: LNHDA, SQIVND (reference sequence). V was trimmed by 8 bases and J by 3 bases, leaving 10 bases between them. CDR3 bases: TGTGCCAGTTCTCAGGGATACACTGAAGCTTTCTTT. As protein: CASSQGYTEAFF.

The rearrangement uses TRBV7-9 and TRBJ1-1; D might be TRBD1 (5 bases). This CDR3 contains 11 residues. The germline V gene has CDR1 SEHNR and CDR2 FQNEAQ (reference sequence). The CDR3 bases are TGTTCCATAATTGGGGCCGTTGAAGCTTTCTTT. Encoded protein: CSIIGAVEAFF.

A single count supports this clone. This chain uses TRBV30 with TRBJ1-5, with unresolved D. The ends were cut back, 2 bases at V and 2 bases at J, with 16 bases in the middle. The CDR3 sequence is 16 residues long. Germline CDR1 GTSNPN, CDR2 SVGIG (reference sequence). The CDR3 loop is CAWSLQVARGNQPQHF. The DNA of the CDR3 is TGTGCCTGGAGTTTGCAGGTGGCGCGAGGCAATCAGCCCCAGCATTTT.

The V gene is TRBV19, the J gene TRBJ1-2; D gene uncertain. Deletions cut 3 bases from V and 4 bases from J, with 15 bases between. The CDR3 loop spans 15 amino acids. CDR1 is LNHDA, CDR2 SQIVND, per germline (reference sequence). DNA of the CDR3: TGTGCCAGTAGTATCAATTCGGTCGGGGTCTATGGCTACACCTTC. Its translation is CASSINSVGVYGYTF. Full variable domain (missing parts from reference TRBV19 and TRBJ1-2): DGGITQSPKYLFRKEGQNVTLSCEQNLNHDAMYWYRQDPGQGLRLIYYSQIVNDFQKGDIAEGYSVSREKKESFPLTVTSAQKNPTAFYLCASSINSVGVYGYTFGSGTRLTVV.

The chain combines TRBV7-3 with TRBJ2-3; no clear D gene. The germline V gene encodes CDR1 SGHTA and CDR2 FQGTGA. Trimming left V 5 bases short and J 6 bases short, with 18 bases between. There are 15 residues in the CDR3. The CDR3 region has the DNA TGTGCCAGCAGCCTCACCCCGACTTCCTCGGATACGCAGTATTTT. Translation gives CASSLTPTSSDTQYF.

In its sample, this clone was seen a few times. The rearrangement uses TRBV6-6 and TRBJ1-5; TRBD1 is a possible D gene (6 bases). Per germline, CDR1 MNHNY and CDR2 SVGAGI (reference sequence). V lost 5 bases, J lost 4 bases, and 12 bases lay in between. The CDR3 sequence is 14 residues long. The CDR3 nucleotides read TGTGCCAGCAGTGCGGACAGAACTAATCAGCCCCAGCATTTT. Protein sequence: CASSADRTNQPQHF.

This chain joins TRBV5-1 and TRBJ2-5, with a weak D call TRBD1 (6 bases). Germline-derived CDR1 and CDR2 are SGHRS and YFSETQ. The CDR3 length is 15 residues. Between the trimmed V and J ends, which lost 9 bases and 1 base, there was a span of 19 bases. CDR3 loop: CATGTSQGTQETQYF. Here the CDR3 DNA reads TGCGCCACCGGAACATCTCAGGGGACCCAAGAGACCCAGTACTTC.

The chain has TRBV7-2 and TRBJ1-4; 9 bases match TRBD1. The CDR3 has 16 residues. Unmatched junction bases numbered 8, after V lost 4 bases and J lost 5 bases. The germline V gene has CDR1 SGHTA and CDR2 FQGNSA. The CDR3, as DNA: TGTGCCAGCAGCTCGAAAGGGGACAGGGAGAATGAAAAACTGTTTTTT. Residues: CASSSKGDRENEKLFF.

The chain uses TRBV11-2 and TRBJ1-2, with a possible D match to TRBD1 (6 bases). Germline V gene lookup returns CDR1 SGHAT and CDR2 FQNNGV. V was clipped by 4 bases and J by 1 base, with 13 bases between them. This CDR3 has 15 residues. CDR3 loop: CASSSGTTRNYGYTF. CDR3 nucleotide sequence: TGTGCCAGCAGCTCGGGGACAACCCGTAACTATGGCTACACCTTC.

V is TRBV9 and J is TRBJ1-6, with 9 bases identical to TRBD1. V trimming: 4 bases; J trimming: 7 bases; junction bases outside the gene matches: 6. CDR3 length: 15 residues. The V gene's germline CDR1 is SGDLS and CDR2 YYNGEE. CDR3 DNA: TGTGCCAGCAGCCCGAGGGACAGGGCCAATTCACCCCTCCACTTT. Translated, it gives CASSPRDRANSPLHF.

V is TRBV14 and J is TRBJ1-2; 8 bases map to TRBD1. This CDR3 has 17 amino acids. Germline V gives CDR1 SGHDN, CDR2 FVKESK. V shed 4 bases, J shed 2 bases, and the junction held 12 bases outside the gene matches. The DNA for the CDR3 is TGTGCCAGCAGCCCACGCCCGGGACAGGCTGGGAACTATGGCTACACCTTC. Residues: CASSPRPGQAGNYGYTF.

This rearrangement joins TRBV2 to TRBJ2-7; 7 nucleotides align to TRBD1. CDR1 is SNHLY and CDR2 is FYNNEI in the germline V gene. J lost 6 bases, V lost 4 bases, and 15 bases had no gene match. CDR3 size: 16 residues. This CDR3 is CASSGYNRGPLLEQYF. CDR3 DNA sequence: TGTGCCAGCAGTGGTTATAACAGGGGCCCACTACTCGAGCAGTACTTC.

A remark on this clone: A junction end diverges from the germline sequence, so it may reflect a read error. In the same sample, other DNA sequences code for this CDR3. This rearrangement joins TRBV2 to TRBJ2-2; 13 positions match TRBD2. Germline V gene data show CDR1 as SNHLY and CDR2 as FYNNEI. CDR3 length equals 14 residues. In DNA form, the CDR3 reads TGTGCCAGCACCTGGACTAGCGGGAGTGGGGAGCTGTTTTTC. Its protein is CASTWTSGSGELFF.

The chain joins TRBV6-5 to TRBJ2-2; the D gene is possibly TRBD1 (5 bases). This CDR3 comprises 15 residues. Trimming took 2 bases from V and 5 from J, leaving 12 bases between them. The germline V gene has CDR1 MNHEY and CDR2 SVGAGI. The CDR3 loop is CASSYPRQGTGELFF. The CDR3 DNA sequence: TGTGCCAGCAGTTACCCCCGGCAGGGAACCGGGGAGCTGTTTTTT.

This chain uses TRBV4-1 with TRBJ2-7; possible D gene TRBD1, 6 bases. The germline V gene encodes CDR1 MGHRA and CDR2 YSYEKL. Trimming stripped 6 bases from V and 3 bases from J, with 12 bases between. This CDR3 has 13 residues. This CDR3 is CASSRTELYEQYF. CDR3 nucleotides: TGCGCCAGCAGTCGGACAGAACTCTACGAGCAGTACTTC.

The V call is TRBV29-1, the J call TRBJ2-7; 7 positions match TRBD2. V shed 7 bases and J 7 bases; nucleotides not matched to a gene: 19. CDR1 is SQVTM and CDR2 is ANQGSEA in the germline V gene. The CDR3 is made up of 15 amino acids. CDR3 protein: CSAAKGGRAPGEQYF. The DNA of the CDR3 is TGCAGCGCTGCTAAAGGAGGGAGGGCCCCGGGTGAGCAGTACTTC.

The chain links TRBV2 to TRBJ2-7, with TRBD2 as a possible D gene (5 bases). The CDR3 loop spans 14 amino acids. V was shortened by 4 bases and J by 4 bases, with 14 bases between the two germline ends. The germline V gene encodes CDR1 SNHLY and CDR2 FYNNEI. For the CDR3, the DNA is TGTGCCAGCAGTGCGGCGGGCCCTCTGTACGAGCAGTACTTC. It encodes CASSAAGPLYEQYF. Combining the CDR3 with reference TRBV2 and TRBJ2-7 gives the whole variable domain EPEVTQTPSHQVTQMGQEVILRCVPISNHLYFYWYRQILGQKVEFLVSFYNNEISEKSEIFDDQFSVERPDGSNFTLKIRSTKLEDSAMYFCASSAAGPLYEQYFGPGTRLTVT.

CDR3 amino acids: CASSPGGQNYGYTF. Here the CDR3 DNA reads TGCGCCAGCAGCCCAGGGGGACAGAACTATGGCTACACCTTC. The chain couples TRBV5-1 to TRBJ1-2; 7 nucleotides align to TRBD1. Trimming removed 4 bases from V and 2 bases from J; junction bases left unmatched: 5. Germline lookup yields CDR1 SGHRS and CDR2 YFSETQ. This CDR3 comprises 14 residues.

The rearrangement uses TRBV5-4 and TRBJ1-5; weak D call: TRBD1 (6 bases). Trimming cost V 5 bases and J 6 bases, with 9 bases left between them. The CDR3 has 12 amino acids. Per the germline V gene, CDR1 is SGHNT and CDR2 is YYREEE (reference sequence). The CDR3 is CASSSRGQPQHF. Written as DNA, the CDR3 is TGTGCCAGCAGTTCCAGGGGTCAGCCCCAGCATTTT.

As regards this clone: Compared with germline, one end of the junction differs, possibly owing to a read error. J is TRBJ1-1 and V is TRBV4-3; 9 bases fit TRBD1. This CDR3 region has 13 residues. Germline assignment: CDR1 LGHNA and CDR2 YSLEER. The CDR3 protein is CAGSPGTGTKAFF. Here the CDR3 DNA reads TGCGCCGGCAGCCCAGGGACAGGGACAAAAGCTTTCTTT.

V is TRBV5-4 and J is TRBJ1-5, with TRBD1 matching 9 bases. The ends lost 4 bases at V and 2 bases at J; junction bases unmatched: 4. In germline, CDR1 is SGHNT, CDR2 YYREEE (reference sequence). The CDR3 is 15 residues long. The CDR3 spells CASSEGDRGNQPQHF. In DNA form, the CDR3 reads TGTGCCAGCAGCGAAGGGGACAGGGGCAATCAGCCCCAGCATTTT.

The V gene is TRBV28, the J gene TRBJ1-3, with 8 positions matching TRBD1. Germline CDR1 is MDHEN and CDR2 is SYDVKM. Losses at the gene ends were 7 bases for V and 2 bases for J; bases not matched to a gene: 10. The CDR3 extends over 16 amino acids. CDR3 nucleotide sequence: TGTGCCAGCACTCCCGGACAGGGAATCCCTGGAAACACCATATATTTT. This encodes CASTPGQGIPGNTIYF.

V usage is TRBV6-5 and J usage is TRBJ1-2; possible D gene TRBD1, 6 bases. The V gene's germline CDR1 is MNHEY and CDR2 SVGAGI. Trimming took off 2 bases at V and 5 bases at J, with 15 bases between the two ends. The CDR3 spans 15 residues. The CDR3 DNA reads as TGTGCCAGCAGTTACGCGACAGGCTCCCTTTATGGCTACACCTTC. Its translation is CASSYATGSLYGYTF.

The chain uses TRBV18 and TRBJ2-1; D perhaps matches TRBD2 (5 bases). This CDR3 contains 14 residues. V dropped 1 base and J dropped 6 bases, with 10 bases sitting between them. The V gene's germline CDR1 is KGHSH and CDR2 LQKENI. Here the CDR3 DNA reads TGTGCCAGCTCACCACAGGCCAGCGGCAATGAGCAGTTCTTC. It is translated as CASSPQASGNEQFF.

The chain recombines TRBV7-2 with TRBJ1-5; D remains ambiguous. The ends were cut back, 5 bases at V and 1 base at J, with 9 bases in the middle. This CDR3 is 14 amino acids long. Looked up from germline, CDR1 is SGHTA and CDR2 is FQGNSA. CDR3 nucleotide sequence: TGTGCCAGCAGCCCATCACAGAGCAATCAGCCCCAGCATTTT. Residues: CASSPSQSNQPQHF.

This clone was seen a few times. The chain is built from TRBV9 and TRBJ2-5; 10 bases fit TRBD2. This CDR3 has 17 residues. Germline-derived CDR1 and CDR2 are SGDLS and YYNGEE. Trimming removed 0 bases from V and 5 bases from J; junction bases left unmatched: 10. CDR3 nucleotides: TGTGCCAGCAGCGTAGCTCTCAGCGGGGGGGCCCGGGAGACCCAGTACTTC. This sequence encodes CASSVALSGGARETQYF.